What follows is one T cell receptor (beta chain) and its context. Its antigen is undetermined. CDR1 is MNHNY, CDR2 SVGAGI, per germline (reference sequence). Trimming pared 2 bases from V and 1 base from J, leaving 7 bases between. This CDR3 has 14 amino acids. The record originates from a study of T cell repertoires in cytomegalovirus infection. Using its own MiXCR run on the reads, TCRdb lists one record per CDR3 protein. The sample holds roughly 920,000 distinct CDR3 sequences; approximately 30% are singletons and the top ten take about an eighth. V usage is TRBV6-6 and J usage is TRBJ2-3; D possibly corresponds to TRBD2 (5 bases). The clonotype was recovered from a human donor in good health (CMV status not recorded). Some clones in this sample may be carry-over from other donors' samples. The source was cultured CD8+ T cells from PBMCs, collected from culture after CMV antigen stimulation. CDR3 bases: TGTGCCAGCAGTTACGTCGGGGGCACAGATACGCAGTATTTT. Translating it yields CASSYVGGTDTQYF.